The rows below give T cell receptor beta chains drawn from one sample of a study of cytomegalovirus exposure and HLA in healthy donors. The assay was immunoSEQ multiplex PCR, and TCRdb's table has in-frame clones only and misses some. The sample consists of about 110,000 clones, 75% to 85% of them appearing once. The sample consisted of PBMCs. The receptors shown here come from a man aged 18 to 29 in good health and CMV-seronegative. Both conserved end residues are part of each CDR3. Fields, in order: J gene, D gene, V gene, clone size, CDR3 protein, CDR3 DNA. A D gene is named only where the DNA matches it firmly. Size is omitted from some rows. Given values are once, few, many or a class for expanded clones.

TRBJ1-2	-	TRBV13	few	CASSLGTRSVWRYTF	TGTGCCAGCAGCTTAGGGACAAGGTCCGTTTGGCGCTACACCTTC
TRBJ1-2	-	TRBV6-1	few	CASREAGRKGGRANYGYTF	TGTGCCAGCAGGGAAGCGGGCAGGAAAGGTGGTAGAGCTAACTATGGCTACACCTTC
TRBJ1-1	-	TRBV19	-	CASSISRNTEAFF	TGTGCCAGTAGTATAAGTAGGAACACTGAAGCTTTCTTT
TRBJ2-7	-	TRBV28	-	CASSLFGRVGVAGTYEQYF	TGTGCCAGCAGTTTATTCGGGCGGGTCGGGGTAGCAGGCACCTACGAGCAGTACTTC
TRBJ2-1	TRBD2	TRBV19	-	CATATSGRANEQFF	TGTGCCACCGCGACTAGCGGGAGGGCCAATGAGCAGTTCTTC
TRBJ1-2	-	TRBV15	once	CATSSPGGVDGYTF	TGTGCCACCAGCTCCCCCGGGGGGGTCGATGGCTACACCTTC
TRBJ1-2	TRBD1	TRBV4-1	-	CASKGAVTAYGYTF	TGCGCCAGCAAGGGGGCAGTAACGGCCTATGGCTACACCTTC
TRBJ1-3	-	TRBV7-8	-	CASSLDRGGNTIYF	TGTGCCAGCAGCTTAGATCGGGGTGGAAACACCATATATTTT
TRBJ2-7	-	TRBV5-6	-	CASSFRSAEPSYEQYF	TGTGCCAGCAGTTTCAGAAGCGCGGAGCCTTCCTACGAGCAGTACTTC
TRBJ2-7	-	TRBV4-1	-	CASSPQLGGSYEQYF	TGCGCCAGCAGCCCCCAATTGGGGGGTTCCTACGAGCAGTACTTC
TRBJ1-4	TRBD1	TRBV28	once	CASSTTGGPRGKLFF	TGTGCCAGCAGCACCACAGGGGGCCCTCGGGGAAAACTGTTTTTT
TRBJ2-7	-	TRBV6-5	-	CASRRTGTYEQYF	TGTGCCAGCAGAAGAACGGGTACCTACGAGCAGTACTTC
TRBJ2-5	TRBD2	TRBV7-9	-	CASSPTSGSWETQYF	TGTGCCAGCAGCCCGACTAGCGGGAGCTGGGAGACCCAGTACTTC
TRBJ2-6	-	TRBV6-6	few	CASSYGLLSGANVLTF	TGTGCCAGCAGTTATGGACTGCTCTCTGGGGCCAACGTCCTGACTTTC
TRBJ1-2	TRBD1	TRBV6-5	-	CASSGQGRSYGYTF	TGTGCCAGCAGTGGACAGGGGAGGAGCTATGGCTACACCTTC
TRBJ1-3	-	TRBV6-1	-	CASSERGSSGNTIYF	TGTGCCAGCAGTGAACGAGGAAGCTCTGGAAACACCATATATTTT